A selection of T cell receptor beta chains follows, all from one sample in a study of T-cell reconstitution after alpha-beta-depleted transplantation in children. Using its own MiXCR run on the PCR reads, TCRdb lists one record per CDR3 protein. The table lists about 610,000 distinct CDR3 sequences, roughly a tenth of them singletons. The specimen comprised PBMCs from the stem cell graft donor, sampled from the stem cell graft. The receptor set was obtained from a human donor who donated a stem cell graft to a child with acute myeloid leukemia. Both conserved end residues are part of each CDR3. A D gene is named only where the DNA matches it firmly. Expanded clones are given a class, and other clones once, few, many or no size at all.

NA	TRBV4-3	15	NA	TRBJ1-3	CASSQAESSGNTIYF	TGCGCCAGCAGCCAAGCAGAGAGCTCTGGAAACACCATATATTTT
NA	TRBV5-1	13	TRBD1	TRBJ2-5	CASSSDRVETQYF	TGCGCCAGCAGCTCGGACAGGGTGGAGACCCAGTACTTC
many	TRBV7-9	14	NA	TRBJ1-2	CASSFGLRHYGYTF	TGTGCCAGCAGCTTCGGCCTGAGGCACTATGGCTACACCTTC
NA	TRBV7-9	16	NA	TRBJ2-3	CASSLPPGRRTDTQYF	TGTGCCAGCAGCTTACCGCCGGGACGCCGCACAGATACGCAGTATTTT
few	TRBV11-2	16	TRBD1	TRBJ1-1	CASSTSGQGLSTEAFF	TGTGCCAGCAGCACATCGGGACAGGGATTATCCACTGAAGCTTTCTTT
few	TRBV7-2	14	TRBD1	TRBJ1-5	CASSPPDRGQPQHF	TGTGCCAGCAGCCCTCCCGACAGGGGCCAGCCCCAGCATTTT
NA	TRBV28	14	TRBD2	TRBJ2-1	CASLLGSGRGSQFF	TGTGCCAGCCTCCTGGGGAGCGGGCGGGGGTCGCAGTTCTTC
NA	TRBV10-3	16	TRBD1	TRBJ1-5	CAIRSDREGSNQPQHF	TGTGCCATCCGTTCAGACAGGGAAGGAAGCAATCAGCCCCAGCATTTT
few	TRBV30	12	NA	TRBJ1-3	CAWSVGGDTIYF	TGTGCCTGGAGTGTTGGGGGGGACACCATATATTTT
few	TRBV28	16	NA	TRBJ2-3	CASGTAITRGTDTQYF	TGTGCCAGCGGCACTGCAATAACTAGGGGCACAGATACGCAGTATTTT
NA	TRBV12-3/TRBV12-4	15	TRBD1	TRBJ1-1	CASIKQGRRNTEAFF	TGTGCCAGCATCAAACAGGGGCGGAGGAACACTGAAGCTTTCTTT
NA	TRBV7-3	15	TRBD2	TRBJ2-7	CASSYQRGSSYEQYF	TGTGCCAGCAGCTACCAGCGGGGTAGCTCCTACGAGCAGTACTTC
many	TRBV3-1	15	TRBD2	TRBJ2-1	CASSQDLLAGNEQFF	TGTGCCAGCAGCCAAGATCTCCTAGCGGGGAATGAGCAGTTCTTC
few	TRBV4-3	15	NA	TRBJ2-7	CASSPGASDIYEQYF	TGCGCCAGCAGCCCCGGAGCATCGGACATCTACGAGCAGTACTTC
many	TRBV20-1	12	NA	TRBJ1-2	CSASLAEYGYTF	TGCAGTGCTAGTTTGGCAGAGTATGGCTACACCTTC
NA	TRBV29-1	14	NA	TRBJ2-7	CSVLPIGGTYEQYF	TGCAGCGTCCTTCCGATAGGTGGGACCTACGAGCAGTACTTC
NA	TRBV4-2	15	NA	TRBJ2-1	CASSPPAGGRNEQFF	TGTGCCAGCAGCCCTCCTGCCGGGGGAAGAAATGAGCAGTTCTTC
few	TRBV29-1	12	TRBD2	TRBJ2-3	CSVRLAPDTQYF	TGCAGCGTCAGACTAGCGCCAGATACGCAGTATTTT
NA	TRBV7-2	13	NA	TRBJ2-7	CASSPGPSAEQYF	TGTGCCAGCAGCCCGGGACCTAGTGCCGAGCAGTACTTC
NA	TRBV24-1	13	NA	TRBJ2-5	CATSEGVEETQYF	TGTGCCACCAGTGAGGGAGTTGAAGAGACCCAGTACTTC
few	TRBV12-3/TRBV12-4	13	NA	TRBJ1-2	CASSNRALNGYTF	TGTGCCAGCAGTAACAGGGCTCTGAATGGCTACACCTTC
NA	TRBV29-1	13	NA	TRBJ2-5	CSVVGAAQETQYF	TGCAGCGTTGTGGGAGCGGCCCAAGAGACCCAGTACTTC
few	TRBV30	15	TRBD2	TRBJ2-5	CAWSVLAGPEETQYF	TGTGCCTGGAGTGTACTAGCGGGGCCTGAGGAGACCCAGTACTTC
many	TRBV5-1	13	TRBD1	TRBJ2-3	CASAGQGGDTQYF	TGCGCCAGTGCCGGACAGGGGGGAGATACGCAGTATTTT